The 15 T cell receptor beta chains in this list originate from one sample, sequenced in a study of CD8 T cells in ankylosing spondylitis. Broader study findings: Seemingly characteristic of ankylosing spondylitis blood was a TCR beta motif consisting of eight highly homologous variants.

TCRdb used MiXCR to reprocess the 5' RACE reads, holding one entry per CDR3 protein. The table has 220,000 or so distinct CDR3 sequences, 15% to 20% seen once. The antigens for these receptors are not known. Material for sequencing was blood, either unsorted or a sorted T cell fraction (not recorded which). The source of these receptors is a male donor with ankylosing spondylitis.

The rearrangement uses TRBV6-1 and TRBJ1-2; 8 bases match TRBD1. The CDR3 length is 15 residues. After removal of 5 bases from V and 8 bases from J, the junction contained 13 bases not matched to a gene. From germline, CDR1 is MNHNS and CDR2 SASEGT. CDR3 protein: CASSQPGDRPLGYTF. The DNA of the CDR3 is TGTGCCAGCAGTCAACCGGGGGACAGGCCCCTCGGCTACACCTTC.

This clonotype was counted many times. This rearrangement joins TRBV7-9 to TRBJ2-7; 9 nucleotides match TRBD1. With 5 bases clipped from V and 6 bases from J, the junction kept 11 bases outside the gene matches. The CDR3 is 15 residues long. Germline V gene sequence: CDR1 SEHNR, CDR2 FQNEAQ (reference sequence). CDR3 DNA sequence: TGTGCCAGCAGCCTGGGACAGGGAAAAATCATCGAGCAGTACTTC. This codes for CASSLGQGKIIEQYF. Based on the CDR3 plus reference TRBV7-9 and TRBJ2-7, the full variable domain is DTGVSQNPRHKITKRGQNVTFRCDPISEHNRLYWYRQTLGQGPEFLTYFQNEAQLEKSRLLSDRFSAERPKGSFSTLEIQRTEQGDSAMYLCASSLGQGKIIEQYFGPGTRLTVT.

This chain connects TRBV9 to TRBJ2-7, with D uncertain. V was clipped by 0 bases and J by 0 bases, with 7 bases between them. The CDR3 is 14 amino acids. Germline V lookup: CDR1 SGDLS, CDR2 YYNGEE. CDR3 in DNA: TGTGCCAGCAGCGTAGGAAGCCGCTCCTACGAGCAGTACTTC. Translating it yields CASSVGSRSYEQYF.

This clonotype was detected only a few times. CDR3 coding DNA: TGCAGCGTTGAAGTACAGGAGTCTGATGGCTACACCTTC. Translated, it gives CSVEVQESDGYTF. This sequence joins TRBV29-1 and TRBJ1-2; TRBD1 might be the D (5 bases). The length of the CDR3 is 13 residues. V gave up 1 base and J gave up 6 bases, with 12 bases separating them. The germline gives CDR1 SQVTM, CDR2 ANQGSEA.

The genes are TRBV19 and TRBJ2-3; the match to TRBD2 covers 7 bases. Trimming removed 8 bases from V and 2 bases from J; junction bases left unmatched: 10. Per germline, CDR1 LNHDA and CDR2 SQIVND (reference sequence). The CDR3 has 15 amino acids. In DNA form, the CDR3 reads TGTGCCAGTTTGGCGGTAGCGGGTTCCACAGATACGCAGTATTTT. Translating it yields CASLAVAGSTDTQYF.

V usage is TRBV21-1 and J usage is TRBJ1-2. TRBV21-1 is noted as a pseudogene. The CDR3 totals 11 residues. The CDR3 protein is CASSKTGGYTF. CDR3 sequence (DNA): TGTGCCAGCAGCAAAACTGGGGGCTACACCTTC.

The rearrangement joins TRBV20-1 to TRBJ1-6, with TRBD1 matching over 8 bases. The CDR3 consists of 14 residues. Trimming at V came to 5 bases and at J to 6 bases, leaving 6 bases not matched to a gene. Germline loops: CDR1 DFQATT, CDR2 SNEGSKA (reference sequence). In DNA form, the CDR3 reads TGCAGTGCTCAGTTTGACAGGGGTAATTCACCCCTCCACTTT. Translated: CSAQFDRGNSPLHF.

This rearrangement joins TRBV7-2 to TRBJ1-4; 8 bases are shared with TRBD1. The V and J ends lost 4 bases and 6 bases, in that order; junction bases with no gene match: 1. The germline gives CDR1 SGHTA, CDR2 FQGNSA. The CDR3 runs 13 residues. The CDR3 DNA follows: TGTGCCAGCAGCTCACAGGGGGATGAAAAACTGTTTTTT. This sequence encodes CASSSQGDEKLFF.

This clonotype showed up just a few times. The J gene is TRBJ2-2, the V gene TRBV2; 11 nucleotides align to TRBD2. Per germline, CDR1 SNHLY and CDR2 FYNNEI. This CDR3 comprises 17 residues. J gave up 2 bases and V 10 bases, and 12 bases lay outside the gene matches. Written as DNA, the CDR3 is TGTGCCAAAACCCCGGGACTAGCGGCAAAAAACACCGGGGAGCTGTTTTTT. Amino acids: CAKTPGLAAKNTGELFF.

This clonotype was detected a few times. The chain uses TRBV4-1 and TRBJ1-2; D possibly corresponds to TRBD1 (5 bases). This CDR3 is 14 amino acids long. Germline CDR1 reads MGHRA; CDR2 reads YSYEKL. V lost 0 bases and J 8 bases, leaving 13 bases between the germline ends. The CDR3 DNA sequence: TGCGCCAGCAGCCAAGAGGGACCATTTAAAGGCTACACCTTC. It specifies CASSQEGPFKGYTF.

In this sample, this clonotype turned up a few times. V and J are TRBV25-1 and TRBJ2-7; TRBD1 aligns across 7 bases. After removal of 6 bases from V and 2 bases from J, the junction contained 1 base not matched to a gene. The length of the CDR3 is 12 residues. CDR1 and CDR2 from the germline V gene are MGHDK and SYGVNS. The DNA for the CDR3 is TGTGCCAGCAGCGACAGGGCCTACGAGCAGTACTTC. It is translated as CASSDRAYEQYF.

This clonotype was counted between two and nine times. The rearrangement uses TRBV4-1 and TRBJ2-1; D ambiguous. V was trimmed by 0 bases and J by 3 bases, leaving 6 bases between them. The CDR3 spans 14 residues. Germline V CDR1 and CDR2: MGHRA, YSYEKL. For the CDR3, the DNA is TGCGCCAGCAGCCAAGAAGTCAGCTACAATGAGCAGTTCTTC. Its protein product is CASSQEVSYNEQFF.

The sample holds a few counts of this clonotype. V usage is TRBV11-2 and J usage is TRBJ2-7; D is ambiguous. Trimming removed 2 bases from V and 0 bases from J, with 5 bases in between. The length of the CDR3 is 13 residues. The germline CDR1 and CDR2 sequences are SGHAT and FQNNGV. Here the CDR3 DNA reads TGTGCCAGCAGCTTATTCCGCTCCTACGAGCAGTACTTC. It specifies CASSLFRSYEQYF.

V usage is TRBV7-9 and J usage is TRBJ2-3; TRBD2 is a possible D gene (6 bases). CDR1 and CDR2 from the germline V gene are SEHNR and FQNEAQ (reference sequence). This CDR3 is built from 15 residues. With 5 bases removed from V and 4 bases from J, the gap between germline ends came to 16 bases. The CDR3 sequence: CASSTDPGVADTQYF. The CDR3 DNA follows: TGTGCCAGCAGCACAGACCCGGGGGTCGCAGATACGCAGTATTTT.

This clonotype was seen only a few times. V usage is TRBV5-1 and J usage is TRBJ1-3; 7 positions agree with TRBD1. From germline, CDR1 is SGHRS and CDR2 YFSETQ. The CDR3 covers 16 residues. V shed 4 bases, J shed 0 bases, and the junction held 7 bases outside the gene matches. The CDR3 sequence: CASSGGQSLSGNTIYF. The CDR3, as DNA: TGCGCCAGCAGCGGGGGACAGTCCCTCTCTGGAAACACCATATATTTT.